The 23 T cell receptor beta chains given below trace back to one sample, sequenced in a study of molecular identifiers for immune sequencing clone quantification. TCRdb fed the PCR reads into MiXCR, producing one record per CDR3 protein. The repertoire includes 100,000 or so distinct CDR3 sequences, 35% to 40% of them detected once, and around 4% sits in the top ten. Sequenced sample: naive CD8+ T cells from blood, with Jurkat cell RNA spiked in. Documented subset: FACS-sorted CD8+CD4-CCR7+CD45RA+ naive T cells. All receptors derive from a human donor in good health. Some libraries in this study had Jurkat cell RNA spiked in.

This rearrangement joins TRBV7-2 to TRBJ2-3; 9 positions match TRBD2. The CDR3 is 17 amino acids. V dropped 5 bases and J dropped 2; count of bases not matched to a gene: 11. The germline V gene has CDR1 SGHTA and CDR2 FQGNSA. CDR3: CASSPTGGGRVTDTQYF. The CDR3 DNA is TGTGCCAGCAGCCCTACGGGTGGCGGGAGGGTCACAGATACGCAGTATTTT.

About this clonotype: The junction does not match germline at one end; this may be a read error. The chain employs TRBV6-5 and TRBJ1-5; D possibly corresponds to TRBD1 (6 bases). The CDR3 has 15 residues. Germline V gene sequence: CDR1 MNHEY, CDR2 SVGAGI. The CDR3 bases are TGTGCCAGCAGCCTACAGGGCATTGGCAATCTGCCCCAGCATTTT. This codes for CASSLQGIGNLPQHF.

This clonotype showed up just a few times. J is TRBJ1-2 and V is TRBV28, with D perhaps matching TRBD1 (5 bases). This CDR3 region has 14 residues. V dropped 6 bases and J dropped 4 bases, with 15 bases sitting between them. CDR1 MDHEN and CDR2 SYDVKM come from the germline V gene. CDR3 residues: CASSPPGPSYGYTF. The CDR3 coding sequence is TGTGCCAGCAGCCCTCCAGGGCCTAGCTATGGCTACACCTTC.

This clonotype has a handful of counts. CDR3 sequence reads: CASSLGTGNSPLHF. The CDR3, as DNA: TGTGCCAGCAGCCTTGGGACAGGGAATTCACCCCTCCACTTT. The V and J genes are TRBV11-2 and TRBJ1-6; 9 bases map to TRBD1. CDR1 and CDR2 (germline): SGHAT, FQNNGV. The CDR3 is 14 residues long. Trimming cost V 5 bases and J 7 bases; bases outside gene matches: 3.

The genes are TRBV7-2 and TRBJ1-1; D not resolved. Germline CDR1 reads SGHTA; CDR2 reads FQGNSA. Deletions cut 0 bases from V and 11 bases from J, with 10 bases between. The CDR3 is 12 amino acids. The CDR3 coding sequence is TGTGCCAGCAGCTTAGCGGCAGAACAGGCTTTCTTT. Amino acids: CASSLAAEQAFF.

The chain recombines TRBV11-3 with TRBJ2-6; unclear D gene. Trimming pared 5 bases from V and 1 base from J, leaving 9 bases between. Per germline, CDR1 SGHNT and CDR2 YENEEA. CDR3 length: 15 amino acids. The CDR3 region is CASSPHNSGANVLTF. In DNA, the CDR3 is TGTGCCAGCAGCCCCCATAATTCTGGGGCCAACGTCCTGACTTTC. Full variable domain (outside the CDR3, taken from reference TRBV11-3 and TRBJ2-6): EAGVVQSPRYKIIEKKQPVAFWCNPISGHNTLYWYLQNLGQGPELLIRYENEEAVDDSQLPKDRFSAERLKGVDSTLKIQPAELGDSAVYLCASSPHNSGANVLTFGAGSRLTVL.

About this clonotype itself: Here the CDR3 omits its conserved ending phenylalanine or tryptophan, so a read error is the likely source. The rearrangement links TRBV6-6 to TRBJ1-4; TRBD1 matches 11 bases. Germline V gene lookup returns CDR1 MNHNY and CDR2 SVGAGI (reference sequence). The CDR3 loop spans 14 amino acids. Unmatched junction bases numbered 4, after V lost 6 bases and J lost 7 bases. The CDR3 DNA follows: TGTGCCAGCAGGGGACAGGGGGTAATTGAAAAACTGTTTATT. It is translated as CASRGQGVIEKLFI.

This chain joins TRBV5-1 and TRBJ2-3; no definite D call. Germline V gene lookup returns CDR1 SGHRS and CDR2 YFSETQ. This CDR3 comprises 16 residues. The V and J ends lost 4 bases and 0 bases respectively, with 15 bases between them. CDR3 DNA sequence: TGCGCCAGCAGCCCACCTGCGGCGACTAGCACAGATACGCAGTATTTT. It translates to CASSPPAATSTDTQYF.

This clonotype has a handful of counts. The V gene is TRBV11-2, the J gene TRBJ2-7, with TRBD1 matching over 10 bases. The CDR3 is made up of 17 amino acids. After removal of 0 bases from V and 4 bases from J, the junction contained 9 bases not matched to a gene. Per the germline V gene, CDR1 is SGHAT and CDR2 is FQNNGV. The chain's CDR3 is CASSLDPGQGIGYEQYF. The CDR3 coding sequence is TGTGCCAGCAGCTTAGATCCGGGACAGGGGATAGGGTACGAGCAGTACTTC. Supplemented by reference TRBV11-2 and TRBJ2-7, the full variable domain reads EAGVAQSPRYKIIEKRQSVAFWCNPISGHATLYWYQQILGQGPKLLIQFQNNGVVDDSQLPKDRFSAERLKGVDSTLKIQPAKLEDSAVYLCASSLDPGQGIGYEQYFGPGTRLTVT.

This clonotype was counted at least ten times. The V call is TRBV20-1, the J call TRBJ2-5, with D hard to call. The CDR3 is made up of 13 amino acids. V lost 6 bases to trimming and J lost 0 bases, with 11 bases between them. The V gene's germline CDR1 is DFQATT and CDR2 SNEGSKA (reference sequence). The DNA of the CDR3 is TGCAGTGCCCCCGCTTCCCACCAAGAGACCCAGTACTTC. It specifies CSAPASHQETQYF.

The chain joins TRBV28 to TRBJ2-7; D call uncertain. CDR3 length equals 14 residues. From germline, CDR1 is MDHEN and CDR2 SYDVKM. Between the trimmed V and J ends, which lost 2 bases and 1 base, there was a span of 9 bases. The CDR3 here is CASSLVGLSYEQYF. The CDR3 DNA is TGTGCCAGCAGTTTAGTGGGCCTTTCCTACGAGCAGTACTTC.

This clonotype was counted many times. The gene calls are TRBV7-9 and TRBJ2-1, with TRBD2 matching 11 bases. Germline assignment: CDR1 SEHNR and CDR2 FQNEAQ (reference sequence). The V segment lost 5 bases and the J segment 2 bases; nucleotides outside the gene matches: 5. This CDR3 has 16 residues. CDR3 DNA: TGTGCCAGCAGCCTCACTAGCGGGAGTCCCTACAATGAGCAGTTCTTC. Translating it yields CASSLTSGSPYNEQFF.

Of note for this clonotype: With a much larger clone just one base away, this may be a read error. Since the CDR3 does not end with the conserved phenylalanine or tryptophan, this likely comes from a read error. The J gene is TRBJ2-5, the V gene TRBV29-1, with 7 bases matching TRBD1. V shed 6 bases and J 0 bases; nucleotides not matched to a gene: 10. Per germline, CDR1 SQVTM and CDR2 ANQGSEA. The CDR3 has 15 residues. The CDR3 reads CSVNARGQDQETQYY. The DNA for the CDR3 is TGCAGCGTCAACGCGCGAGGACAGGACCAAGAGACCCAGTACTAC.

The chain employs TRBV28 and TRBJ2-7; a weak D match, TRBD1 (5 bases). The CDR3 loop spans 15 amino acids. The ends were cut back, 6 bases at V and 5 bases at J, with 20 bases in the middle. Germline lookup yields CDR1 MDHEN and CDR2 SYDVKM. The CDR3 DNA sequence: TGTGCCAGCAGCCGCTCCCCGCAGGGAATCAACGAGCAGTACTTC. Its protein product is CASSRSPQGINEQYF. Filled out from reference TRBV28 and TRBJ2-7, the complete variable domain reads DVKVTQSSRYLVKRTGEKVFLECVQDMDHENMFWYRQDPGLGLRLIYFSYDVKMKEKGDIPEGYSVSREKKERFSLILESASTNQTSMYLCASSRSPQGINEQYFGPGTRLTVT.

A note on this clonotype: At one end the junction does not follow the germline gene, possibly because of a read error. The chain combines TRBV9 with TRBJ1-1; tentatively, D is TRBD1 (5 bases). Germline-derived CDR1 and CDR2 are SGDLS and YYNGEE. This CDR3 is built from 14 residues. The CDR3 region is CASSPPSGQTVAFF. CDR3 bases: TGTGCCAGCAGCCCACCGTCAGGGCAAACTGTAGCTTTCTTT.

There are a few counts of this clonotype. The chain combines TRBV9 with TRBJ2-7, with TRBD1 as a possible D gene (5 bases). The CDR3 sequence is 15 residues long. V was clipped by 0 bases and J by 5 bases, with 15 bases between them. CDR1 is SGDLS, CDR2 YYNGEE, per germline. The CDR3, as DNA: TGTGCCAGCAGCGTAGTCGATTCAGGGTACAACGAGCAGTACTTC. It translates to CASSVVDSGYNEQYF.

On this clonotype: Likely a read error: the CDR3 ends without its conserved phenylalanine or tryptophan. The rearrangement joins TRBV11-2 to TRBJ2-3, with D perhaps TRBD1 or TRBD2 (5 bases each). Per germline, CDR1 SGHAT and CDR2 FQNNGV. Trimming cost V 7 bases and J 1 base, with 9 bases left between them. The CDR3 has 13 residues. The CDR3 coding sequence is TGTGCCAGCACCATGGGGGGCACAGATACGCAGTATTTA. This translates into CASTMGGTDTQYL.

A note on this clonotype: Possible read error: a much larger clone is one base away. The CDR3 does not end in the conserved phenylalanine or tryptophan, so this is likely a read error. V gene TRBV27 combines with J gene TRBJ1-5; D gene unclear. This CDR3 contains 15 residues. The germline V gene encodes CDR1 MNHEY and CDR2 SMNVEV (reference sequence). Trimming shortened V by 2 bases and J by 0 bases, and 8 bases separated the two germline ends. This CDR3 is CASSLVQHSNQPQHI. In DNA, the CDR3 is TGTGCCAGCAGTTTAGTACAGCATAGCAATCAGCCCCAGCATATT.

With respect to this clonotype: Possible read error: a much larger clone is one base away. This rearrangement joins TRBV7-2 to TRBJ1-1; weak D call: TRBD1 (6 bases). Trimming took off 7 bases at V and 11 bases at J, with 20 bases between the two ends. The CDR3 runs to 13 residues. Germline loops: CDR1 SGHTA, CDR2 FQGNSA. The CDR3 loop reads CASTPDSRASAFF. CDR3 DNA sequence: TGTGCCAGCACTCCGGACAGCCGGGCCTCGGCTTTCTTT.

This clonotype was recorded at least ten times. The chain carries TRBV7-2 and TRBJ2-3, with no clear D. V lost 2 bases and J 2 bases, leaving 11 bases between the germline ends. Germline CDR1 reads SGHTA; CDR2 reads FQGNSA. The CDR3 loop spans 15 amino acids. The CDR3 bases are TGTGCCAGCAGCTTAAGCCCAACGTTCACAGATACGCAGTATTTT. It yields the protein CASSLSPTFTDTQYF.

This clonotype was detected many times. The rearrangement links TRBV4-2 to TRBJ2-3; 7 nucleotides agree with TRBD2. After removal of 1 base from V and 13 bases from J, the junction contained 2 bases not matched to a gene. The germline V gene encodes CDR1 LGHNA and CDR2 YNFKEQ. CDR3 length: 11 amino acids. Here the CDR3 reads CASSQGLAEYF. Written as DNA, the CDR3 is TGTGCCAGCAGCCAAGGTCTAGCGGAGTATTTT.

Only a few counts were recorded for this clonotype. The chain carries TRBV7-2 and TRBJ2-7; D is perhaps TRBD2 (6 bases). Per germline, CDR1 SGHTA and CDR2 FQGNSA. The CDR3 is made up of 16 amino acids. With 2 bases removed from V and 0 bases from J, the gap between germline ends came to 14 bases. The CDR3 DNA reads TGTGCCAGCAGCTTATTGGGTAGCGGCTTCTCCTACGAGCAGTACTTC. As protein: CASSLLGSGFSYEQYF.

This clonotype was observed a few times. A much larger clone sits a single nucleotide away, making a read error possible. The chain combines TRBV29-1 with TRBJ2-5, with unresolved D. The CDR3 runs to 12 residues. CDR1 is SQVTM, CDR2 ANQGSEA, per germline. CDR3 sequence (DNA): TGCCGCGCCCCAGGTATTGGGGAGACCCAGTACTTC. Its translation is CRAPGIGETQYF.